This TCR beta chain was found in a study of cytomegalovirus exposure and HLA in healthy donors. Study-wide background: Later, an analysis reported that the 100 to 150 validation repertoires had used the same platform as the approximately 670 first-cohort repertoires. Study results and caveats: In vitro experiments confirmed that a few CMV-associated chains were specific for CMV antigens. The classifier was said to identify cytomegalovirus status with high specificity and sensitivity.

Comments on this clone: As yet, its antigen is unknown.

The germline V gene encodes CDR1 WNHNN and CDR2 SYGVQD (reference sequence). Trimming took 6 bases from V and 2 from J; bases not matched to a gene: 7. The CDR3 runs to 15 residues. Clones were sequenced by immunoSEQ multiplex PCR, and TCRdb holds only the in-frame ones, with some missing. The top ten hold roughly 1% of the sample, which has about 280,000 clones, around 85% seen once. Sequenced input: PBMCs. The sequence was collected from a woman between 18 and 30 years old in good health and CMV-seronegative. This chain connects TRBV10-1 to TRBJ1-5; 7 positions agree with TRBD1. CDR3 nucleotide sequence: TGCGCCAGCAGCGATACAGGGGCGGGCAATCAGCCCCAGCATTTT. Translated: CASSDTGAGNQPQHF.